A single sample gave rise to the 27 T cell receptor beta chains below, sequenced in a study of PD-L1 blockade in urothelial cancer. TCRdb's table, derived via immunoSEQ multiplex PCR, lists solely in-frame clones and lacks some. The sample carries 57,000 or so clones, almost 85% recorded once. Material: PBMCs, obtained around atezolizumab (anti-PD-L1) treatment. The source of these receptors is a man in his 70s with urothelial cancer.

The CDR3 DNA reads as TGTGCCAGCAGCCCCGATGGGACTAGCTGGGACGAGCAGTACTTC. This encodes CASSPDGTSWDEQYF. This chain links TRBV5-4 with TRBJ2-7, with 9 bases that match TRBD2. V gave up 4 bases and J gave up 5 bases; unmatched junction bases: 10. There are 15 residues in the CDR3. The germline V gene has CDR1 SGHNT and CDR2 YYREEE (reference sequence).

The J gene is TRBJ1-2, the V gene TRBV6-5; D unclear. The CDR3 extends over 14 amino acids. The germline V gene encodes CDR1 MNHEY and CDR2 SVGAGI. With 5 bases removed from V and 4 bases from J, the gap between germline ends came to 14 bases. The CDR3 spells CASSREGGPYGYTF. The CDR3 DNA is TGTGCCAGCAGTCGCGAAGGAGGGCCCTATGGCTACACCTTC.

The rearrangement uses TRBV5-1 and TRBJ2-4; TRBD1 agrees at 7 bases. This CDR3 comprises 12 residues. Germline assignment: CDR1 SGHRS and CDR2 YFSETQ. V gave up 3 bases and J gave up 7 bases; unmatched junction bases: 1. The CDR3 spells CASSSTGNIQYF. DNA for the CDR3: TGCGCCAGCAGCTCGACAGGGAACATTCAGTACTTC.

The chain has TRBV5-6 and TRBJ1-1, with TRBD1 matching 12 bases. In germline, CDR1 is SGHDT, CDR2 YYEEEE. Trimming removed 6 bases from V and 10 bases from J; junction bases left unmatched: 16. The CDR3 extends over 16 amino acids. The CDR3 DNA sequence: TGTGCCAGCAACCGCTATTCGGGGACAGGGGGCCCTAGAGCTTTCTTT. Protein sequence: CASNRYSGTGGPRAFF.

This chain uses TRBV11-2 with TRBJ2-7; TRBD2 aligns across 9 bases. The J segment lost 0 bases and the V segment lost 5 bases, leaving 2 bases of the junction unmatched. CDR1 is SGHAT, CDR2 FQNNGV, per germline. The CDR3 contains 14 residues. The CDR3 spells CASSLSGSSYEQYF. CDR3 DNA: TGTGCCAGCAGCCTTAGCGGGAGCTCCTACGAGCAGTACTTC.

The chain is built from TRBV7-9 and TRBJ2-5; 13 bases map to TRBD2. CDR3 length equals 16 residues. With 4 bases clipped from V and 5 bases from J, the junction kept 7 bases outside the gene matches. Germline-derived CDR1 and CDR2 are SEHNR and FQNEAQ (reference sequence). The CDR3 here is CASSSKTSGRWETQYF. The CDR3 DNA reads TGTGCCAGCAGCTCCAAGACTAGCGGGAGGTGGGAGACCCAGTACTTC.

V usage is TRBV11-2 and J usage is TRBJ2-3, with D hard to call. V was pared by 3 bases and J by 4 bases, with 8 bases between. CDR3 length: 13 residues. Germline CDR1 SGHAT, CDR2 FQNNGV. The CDR3 spells CASSLMAADTQYF. The CDR3 DNA is TGTGCCAGCAGCTTGATGGCGGCAGATACGCAGTATTTT.

This clone was picked up a small number of times. The rearrangement joins TRBV28 to TRBJ1-2; D unresolved. The CDR3 length is 13 residues. CDR1 and CDR2 from the germline V gene are MDHEN and SYDVKM. Trimming cost V 6 bases and J 8 bases, with 16 bases left between them. For the CDR3, the DNA is TGTGCCAGCAGCGCCGAGGAAGTGCGGGGCTACACCTTC. Translated, it gives CASSAEEVRGYTF.

The rearrangement uses TRBV19 and TRBJ2-2, with TRBD2 matching 9 bases. Germline trimming cut 5 bases from V and 3 bases from J; bases unmatched to any gene: 4. This CDR3 spans 15 amino acids. Germline-derived CDR1 and CDR2 are LNHDA and SQIVND (reference sequence). The CDR3 region has the DNA TGTGCCAGTAGTGTAGCGGGAGCTTACACCGGGGAGCTGTTTTTT. Amino acids: CASSVAGAYTGELFF.

V gene TRBV5-4 combines with J gene TRBJ2-1, with 15 nucleotides matching TRBD2. V lost 2 bases to trimming and J lost 2 bases; unmatched junction nucleotides: 8. Germline assignment: CDR1 SGHNT and CDR2 YYREEE (reference sequence). This CDR3 has 19 amino acids. This CDR3 is CASSFGGLAGGSTYNEQFF. CDR3 bases: TGTGCCAGCAGCTTTGGGGGACTAGCGGGAGGTTCTACCTACAATGAGCAGTTCTTC.

The chain uses TRBV4-1 and TRBJ2-1; 7 bases line up with TRBD1. The CDR3 contains 15 residues. Germline lookup yields CDR1 MGHRA and CDR2 YSYEKL. V gave up 0 bases and J gave up 10 bases; unmatched junction bases: 9. CDR3 sequence (DNA): TGCGCCAGCAGCCAAGATACCGACAGGGTGAGAGAGCAGTTCTTC. It specifies CASSQDTDRVREQFF.

This chain links TRBV5-6 with TRBJ2-3, with D possibly TRBD1 on 5 matching bases. The germline V gene has CDR1 SGHDT and CDR2 YYEEEE. The CDR3 totals 15 residues. V lost 4 bases and J 6 bases, leaving 18 bases between the germline ends. The CDR3 spells CASSPPGRVEDTQYF. The CDR3, as DNA: TGTGCCAGCAGCCCACCTGGCAGGGTGGAGGATACGCAGTATTTT. Complete variable domain (other parts from reference TRBV5-6 and TRBJ2-3): DAGVTQSPTHLIKTRGQQVTLRCSPKSGHDTVSWYQQALGQGPQFIFQYYEEEERQRGNFPDRFSGHQFPNYSSELNVNALLLGDSALYLCASSPPGRVEDTQYFGPGTRLTVL.

The gene calls are TRBV9 and TRBJ2-1; TRBD2 matches at 9 bases. CDR1 is SGDLS and CDR2 is YYNGEE in the germline V gene. The CDR3 is made up of 15 amino acids. V lost 4 bases to trimming and J lost 3 bases; unmatched junction nucleotides: 5. Written as DNA, the CDR3 is TGTGCCAGCAGCATCGGACTAGCGATCTACAATGAGCAGTTCTTC. Translating it yields CASSIGLAIYNEQFF. The whole variable domain, filled in from reference TRBV9 and TRBJ2-1, reads DSGVTQTPKHLITATGQRVTLRCSPRSGDLSVYWYQQSLDQGLQFLIQYYNGEERAKGNILERFSAQQFPDLHSELNLSSLELGDSALYFCASSIGLAIYNEQFFGPGTRLTVL.

The gene calls are TRBV6-5 and TRBJ2-1; possible D gene TRBD2, 6 bases. Per germline, CDR1 MNHEY and CDR2 SVGAGI. Trimming cost V 8 bases and J 0 bases, with 11 bases left between them. This CDR3 contains 14 residues. The CDR3 protein is CASSSESSYNEQFF. CDR3 bases: TGTGCCAGCTCTAGCGAGAGCTCCTACAATGAGCAGTTCTTC.

The rearrangement joins TRBV2 to TRBJ2-5, with D perhaps matching TRBD1 (6 bases). Germline lookup yields CDR1 SNHLY and CDR2 FYNNEI. The V and J ends lost 4 bases and 1 base respectively, with 10 bases between them. This CDR3 is 14 amino acids long. CDR3 DNA: TGTGCCAGCAGTGTACAGGGCCCCCAAGAGACCCAGTACTTC. Encoded protein: CASSVQGPQETQYF.

The chain links TRBV19 to TRBJ2-5; 14 positions match TRBD2. CDR3 size: 17 residues. Germline V gene data show CDR1 as LNHDA and CDR2 as SQIVND (reference sequence). After removal of 6 bases from V and 4 bases from J, the junction contained 10 bases not matched to a gene. The DNA for the CDR3 is TGTGCCAGTAGAGAACAGGCGACTAGCGGGAGGGCAGAGACCCAGTACTTC. It yields the protein CASREQATSGRAETQYF.

The CDR3 nucleotides read TGTGCCAGCAGGCAGGGACTAGCGGAATTCCGTTCCTACAATGAGCAGTTCTTC. This translates into CASRQGLAEFRSYNEQFF. The chain carries TRBV6-4 and TRBJ2-1; 11 bases fit TRBD2. The CDR3 is made up of 18 amino acids. V shed 6 bases, J shed 1 base, and the junction held 11 bases outside the gene matches. CDR1 is MRHNA, CDR2 SNTAGT, per germline.

This rearrangement joins TRBV5-1 to TRBJ1-1; D unresolved. The CDR3 has 13 residues. Germline V gene lookup returns CDR1 SGHRS and CDR2 YFSETQ. V was pared by 1 base and J by 3 bases, with 7 bases between. CDR3 nucleotides: TGCGCCAGCAGCTTGACAGAGTACACTGAAGCTTTCTTT. Translating it yields CASSLTEYTEAFF.

This clone is a singleton in its sample. The CDR3 is CASSLDRDYEQYF. In nucleotides, the CDR3 is TGTGCCAGCAGTTTGGACAGGGACTACGAGCAGTACTTC. This rearrangement joins TRBV2 to TRBJ2-7, with TRBD1 matching 8 bases. Trimming took 5 bases from V and 3 from J; bases not matched to a gene: 3. This CDR3 is 13 amino acids long. The germline CDR1 and CDR2 sequences are SNHLY and FYNNEI.

This chain joins TRBV5-1 and TRBJ2-1; tentatively, D is TRBD2 (6 bases). The germline V and J ends were trimmed by 4 bases and 3 bases, with 14 bases remaining between them. In germline, CDR1 is SGHRS, CDR2 YFSETQ. The CDR3 length is 15 residues. The CDR3 loop reads CASSLRTTRYNEQFF. CDR3 nucleotides: TGCGCCAGCAGCCTGAGGACTACGCGCTACAATGAGCAGTTCTTC. The full variable domain, completed using reference TRBV5-1 and TRBJ2-1, is KAGVTQTPRYLIKTRGQQVTLSCSPISGHRSVSWYQQTPGQGLQFLFEYFSETQRNKGNFPGRFSGRQFSNSRSEMNVSTLELGDSALYLCASSLRTTRYNEQFFGPGTRLTVL.

The chain has TRBV15 and TRBJ2-1, with D tentatively TRBD2 (5 bases). The CDR3 covers 14 residues. Germline V gene lookup returns CDR1 LNHNV and CDR2 YYDKDF (reference sequence). Trimming stripped 1 base from V and 6 bases from J, with 10 bases between. CDR3 loop: CATSRAGIGNEQFF. The CDR3 DNA reads as TGTGCCACCAGCAGAGCCGGGATCGGCAATGAGCAGTTCTTC. Supplemented by reference TRBV15 and TRBJ2-1, the full variable domain reads DAMVIQNPRYQVTQFGKPVTLSCSQTLNHNVMYWYQQKSSQAPKLLFHYYDKDFNNEADTPDNFQSRRPNTSFCFLDIRSPGLGDTAMYLCATSRAGIGNEQFFGPGTRLTVL.

The chain joins TRBV20-1 to TRBJ2-5; D not resolved. V was cut by 5 bases and J by 5 bases, with 9 bases left in between. Germline CDR1 and CDR2: DFQATT and SNEGSKA (reference sequence). The CDR3 is 11 amino acids. CDR3 DNA sequence: TGCAGTGCTCCATTCAGGGAGACCCAGTACTTC. Its translation is CSAPFRETQYF.

V usage is TRBV7-9 and J usage is TRBJ2-3; the D gene is possibly TRBD2 (5 bases). CDR3 length: 14 residues. Trimming took 3 bases from V and 4 from J, leaving 11 bases between them. Germline-derived CDR1 and CDR2 are SEHNR and FQNEAQ (reference sequence). CDR3 amino acids: CASSFTGVADTQYF. In DNA form, the CDR3 reads TGTGCCAGCAGCTTCACCGGGGTGGCAGATACGCAGTATTTT.

The chain has TRBV9 and TRBJ1-1, with D tentatively TRBD1 (6 bases). The CDR3 consists of 14 residues. V dropped 0 bases and J dropped 4 bases, with 10 bases sitting between them. Germline V CDR1 and CDR2: SGDLS, YYNGEE. CDR3 protein: CASSVEGGVTEAFF. CDR3 nucleotide sequence: TGTGCCAGCAGCGTAGAAGGGGGAGTCACTGAAGCTTTCTTT.

The rearrangement uses TRBV7-6 and TRBJ2-5; D uncertain. CDR3 size: 11 residues. Germline CDR1 SGHVS, CDR2 FNYEAQ. Deletions cut 3 bases from V and 5 bases from J, with 4 bases between. DNA of the CDR3: TGTGCCAGCAGCTTTCAGGAGACCCAGTACTTC. Its protein is CASSFQETQYF.

DNA of the CDR3: TGCGCCAGCAGTGAAGCGGGAGACCACAATGAGCAGTTCTTC. The encoded protein is CASSEAGDHNEQFF. The rearrangement links TRBV10-1 to TRBJ2-1, with TRBD2 matching over 8 bases. V gave up 3 bases and J gave up 5 bases; unmatched junction bases: 3. Germline V CDR1 and CDR2: WNHNN, SYGVQD (reference sequence). The CDR3 is made up of 14 amino acids.

This clone was counted ten times or more. This chain uses TRBV5-8 with TRBJ2-7; D might be TRBD1 (5 bases). This CDR3 region has 14 residues. Germline CDR1 SGHTS, CDR2 YDEGEE. Trimming left V 5 bases short and J 4 bases short, with 16 bases between. The CDR3 bases are TGTGCCAGCAGGAACAGGAGATCAAAATACGAGCAGTACTTC. It yields the protein CASRNRRSKYEQYF.